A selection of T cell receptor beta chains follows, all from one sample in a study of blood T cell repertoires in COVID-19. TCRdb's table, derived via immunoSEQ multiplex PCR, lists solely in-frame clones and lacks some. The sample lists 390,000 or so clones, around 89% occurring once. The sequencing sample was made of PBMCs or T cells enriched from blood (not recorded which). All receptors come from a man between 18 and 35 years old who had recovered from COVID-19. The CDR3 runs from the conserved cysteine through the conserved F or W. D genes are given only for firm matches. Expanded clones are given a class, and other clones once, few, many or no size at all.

CASSSTSGSGNEQFF TGTGCCAGCTCATCCACTAGCGGGAGTGGCAATGAGCAGTTCTTC TRBJ2-1 TRBV18 TRBD2 .
CASSPGHTNTEAFF TGTGCCAGCAGCCCCGGACATACGAACACTGAAGCTTTCTTT TRBJ1-1 TRBV7-3 . .
CASRARGDTGELFF TGTGCCAGCAGGGCCCGGGGAGACACCGGGGAGCTGTTTTTT TRBJ2-2 TRBV13 . .
CASSQDGTEPYEQYF TGCGCCAGCAGCCAAGACGGGACAGAACCCTACGAGCAGTACTTC TRBJ2-7 TRBV4-1 TRBD1 once
CASSVTGASDSPLHF TGTGCCAGCAGCGTAACAGGGGCCTCGGATTCACCCCTCCACTTT TRBJ1-6 TRBV9 TRBD1 .
CASSRQGTDTQYF TGTGCCAGCAGTCGACAGGGGACAGATACGCAGTATTTT TRBJ2-3 TRBV2 TRBD1 .
CASSSTGASTDTQYF TGTGCCAGCAGCTCCACAGGAGCTAGCACAGATACGCAGTATTTT TRBJ2-3 TRBV9 . once
CATSRPGLYEQYF TGTGCCACCAGCCGCCCGGGACTCTACGAGCAGTACTTC TRBJ2-7 TRBV15 . .
CASSQGTGVNSPLHF TGTGCCAGCAGCCAGGGGACAGGGGTTAATTCACCCCTCCACTTT TRBJ1-6 TRBV3-1/TRBV3-2 TRBD1 .
CASSPERLAGHNEQFF TGTGCCAGCAGCCCTGAACGGCTAGCGGGACACAATGAGCAGTTCTTC TRBJ2-1 TRBV4-2 TRBD2 .
CASSPRGSGGFDNEQFF TGTGCCAGCAGCCCCCGGGGTAGCGGGGGTTTCGACAATGAGCAGTTCTTC TRBJ2-1 TRBV9 TRBD2 .